This is a list of T cell receptor beta chains from one sample in a study of blood T cells in healthy people across ages. One entry per CDR3 protein results from TCRdb running MiXCR on the 5' RACE reads. The sample includes hundreds of thousands of distinct CDR3 sequences, approximately 60% of them seen just once. Sample: blood. The receptors originated from a man in his forties or fifties in good health. Both conserved end residues are part of each CDR3. The order of the fields is V gene, J gene, D gene, clone size, CDR3 protein, CDR3 DNA. The D gene is left open where the match is weak. Some rows mark clone size as missing; the rest say once, few, many or name a class of expanded clone.

V gene: TRBV5-5; J gene: TRBJ2-5; D gene: .; clone size: .; CDR3 protein: CASSLGQRGQYF; CDR3 DNA: TGTGCCAGCAGCTTGGGTCAGCGTGGGCAGTACTTC
V gene: TRBV20-1; J gene: TRBJ1-2; D gene: .; clone size: .; CDR3 protein: CSAPRQILLYGYTF; CDR3 DNA: TGCAGTGCTCCTCGACAGATCCTATTATATGGCTACACCTTC
V gene: TRBV5-6; J gene: TRBJ1-2; D gene: .; clone size: .; CDR3 protein: CASFNGNYGYTF; CDR3 DNA: TGTGCCAGCTTTAATGGGAACTATGGCTACACCTTC
V gene: TRBV5-1; J gene: TRBJ2-7; D gene: .; clone size: few; CDR3 protein: CASSPFGDYEQYF; CDR3 DNA: TGCGCCAGCAGCCCGTTCGGCGACTACGAGCAGTACTTC
V gene: TRBV29-1; J gene: TRBJ1-2; D gene: TRBD1; clone size: .; CDR3 protein: CSVDPQGEYGYTF; CDR3 DNA: TGCAGCGTTGACCCCCAGGGGGAGTATGGCTACACCTTC
V gene: TRBV20-1; J gene: TRBJ1-1; D gene: TRBD1; clone size: .; CDR3 protein: CSARGGAGGIEAFF; CDR3 DNA: TGCAGTGCTAGAGGGGGGGCAGGGGGTATTGAAGCTTTCTTT
V gene: TRBV7-8; J gene: TRBJ2-5; D gene: .; clone size: .; CDR3 protein: CASSPPRPGLSQETQYF; CDR3 DNA: TGTGCCAGCAGCCCTCCACGACCGGGGTTGAGTCAAGAGACCCAGTACTTC
V gene: TRBV20-1; J gene: TRBJ1-5; D gene: .; clone size: .; CDR3 protein: CSASQWENQPQHF; CDR3 DNA: TGCAGTGCTAGTCAGTGGGAAAATCAGCCCCAGCATTTT
V gene: TRBV4-2; J gene: TRBJ1-5; D gene: TRBD1; clone size: .; CDR3 protein: CASSQATGTGIQPQHF; CDR3 DNA: TGTGCCAGCAGCCAAGCCACAGGGACAGGGATTCAGCCCCAGCATTTT
V gene: TRBV29-1; J gene: TRBJ1-1; D gene: TRBD1; clone size: .; CDR3 protein: CSVGTGTGVTGGLRAEAFF; CDR3 DNA: TGCAGCGTAGGAACCGGGACAGGGGTAACGGGAGGTCTGAGAGCTGAAGCTTTCTTT
V gene: TRBV20-1; J gene: TRBJ2-1; D gene: TRBD2; clone size: few; CDR3 protein: CSARLAGAPVGMGEQFF; CDR3 DNA: TGCAGTGCCCGACTAGCGGGAGCCCCCGTGGGGATGGGTGAGCAGTTCTTC
V gene: TRBV28; J gene: TRBJ1-2; D gene: TRBD1; clone size: .; CDR3 protein: CASSFVRTGSGYTF; CDR3 DNA: TGTGCCAGCAGTTTTGTACGGACAGGGAGCGGCTACACCTTC
V gene: TRBV10-3; J gene: TRBJ2-7; D gene: .; clone size: once; CDR3 protein: CAISESSPGSSYEQYF; CDR3 DNA: TGTGCCATCAGTGAGTCGAGTCCAGGGAGCTCCTACGAGCAGTACTTC
V gene: TRBV6-5; J gene: TRBJ2-5; D gene: TRBD2; clone size: .; CDR3 protein: CASWGGEETQYF; CDR3 DNA: TGTGCCAGTTGGGGAGGGGAAGAGACCCAGTACTTC
V gene: TRBV6-1; J gene: TRBJ2-7; D gene: .; clone size: .; CDR3 protein: CASSDMASSSYEQYF; CDR3 DNA: TGTGCCAGCAGTGACATGGCTAGTTCATCCTACGAGCAGTACTTC
V gene: TRBV9; J gene: TRBJ1-5; D gene: .; clone size: .; CDR3 protein: CASSDLKTGPVGMGNQPQHF; CDR3 DNA: TGTGCCAGCAGCGACTTAAAGACAGGCCCCGTGGGAATGGGCAATCAGCCCCAGCATTTT
V gene: TRBV15; J gene: TRBJ2-4; D gene: TRBD2; clone size: few; CDR3 protein: CATSRDLTSGGTLAKNIQYF; CDR3 DNA: TGTGCCACCAGCAGAGACTTGACTAGCGGGGGGACCCTAGCCAAAAACATTCAGTACTTC
V gene: TRBV27; J gene: TRBJ2-3; D gene: TRBD2; clone size: .; CDR3 protein: CASGFGGESDTQYF; CDR3 DNA: TGTGCCAGCGGTTTCGGGGGGGAGAGCGATACGCAGTATTTT
V gene: TRBV18; J gene: TRBJ2-1; D gene: .; clone size: .; CDR3 protein: CASSPDIGGSQFF; CDR3 DNA: TGTGCCAGCTCACCGGATATAGGGGGTAGCCAGTTCTTC
V gene: TRBV28; J gene: TRBJ2-7; D gene: TRBD1; clone size: .; CDR3 protein: CASRLNRGYEQYF; CDR3 DNA: TGTGCCAGCAGATTGAACAGGGGCTACGAGCAGTACTTC
V gene: TRBV7-9; J gene: TRBJ2-5; D gene: .; clone size: .; CDR3 protein: CASSVQEGTQYF; CDR3 DNA: TGTGCCAGCAGCGTACAGGAGGGGACCCAGTACTTC
V gene: TRBV12-3/TRBV12-4; J gene: TRBJ2-1; D gene: .; clone size: few; CDR3 protein: CASSSLSAHEQFF; CDR3 DNA: TGTGCCAGCAGTAGTTTATCGGCGCATGAGCAGTTCTTC
V gene: TRBV20-1; J gene: TRBJ2-5; D gene: .; clone size: once; CDR3 protein: CSAKVAGTEQYF; CDR3 DNA: TGCAGTGCTAAGGTTGCGGGTACTGAGCAGTACTTC
V gene: TRBV7-8; J gene: TRBJ2-3; D gene: TRBD2; clone size: .; CDR3 protein: CASSEPSGRALRPDTQYF; CDR3 DNA: TGTGCCAGCAGCGAACCTAGCGGGAGGGCCCTCCGCCCAGATACGCAGTATTTT
V gene: TRBV25-1; J gene: TRBJ2-7; D gene: TRBD1; clone size: few; CDR3 protein: CASSKTGAYEQYF; CDR3 DNA: TGTGCCAGCAGTAAGACAGGGGCCTACGAGCAGTACTTC
V gene: TRBV6-2/TRBV6-3; J gene: TRBJ2-3; D gene: .; clone size: .; CDR3 protein: CASSYVSTDTQYF; CDR3 DNA: TGTGCCAGCAGTTACGTGAGCACAGATACGCAGTATTTT
V gene: TRBV7-9; J gene: TRBJ2-3; D gene: TRBD1; clone size: few; CDR3 protein: CASSLERTGRYTQYF; CDR3 DNA: TGTGCCAGCAGCTTAGAGCGGACAGGGAGATATACGCAGTATTTT
V gene: TRBV6-5; J gene: TRBJ2-5; D gene: .; clone size: once; CDR3 protein: CANSHLSRAQETQYF; CDR3 DNA: TGTGCCAACAGTCATCTTTCCAGGGCCCAAGAGACCCAGTACTTC
V gene: TRBV6-2/TRBV6-3; J gene: TRBJ2-5; D gene: .; clone size: .; CDR3 protein: CASSYSVRLGETQYF; CDR3 DNA: TGTGCCAGCAGTTACTCGGTGCGGCTTGGGGAGACCCAGTACTTC
V gene: TRBV11-2; J gene: TRBJ2-7; D gene: .; clone size: .; CDR3 protein: CAGSYGYEQYF; CDR3 DNA: TGTGCCGGCAGCTATGGCTACGAGCAGTACTTC
V gene: TRBV15; J gene: TRBJ2-1; D gene: .; clone size: .; CDR3 protein: CATTDNSYEQFF; CDR3 DNA: TGTGCCACAACCGACAACTCCTACGAGCAGTTCTTC
V gene: TRBV7-6; J gene: TRBJ2-3; D gene: TRBD1; clone size: .; CDR3 protein: CASRSRYRGLGTDTQYF; CDR3 DNA: TGTGCCAGCAGGTCCCGCTACAGGGGGCTTGGCACAGATACGCAGTATTTT
V gene: TRBV4-3; J gene: TRBJ2-5; D gene: .; clone size: .; CDR3 protein: CASSRTSVGGRETQYF; CDR3 DNA: TGCGCCAGCAGCCGAACCTCCGTGGGGGGGCGGGAGACCCAGTACTTC
V gene: TRBV6-2/TRBV6-3; J gene: TRBJ2-5; D gene: .; clone size: .; CDR3 protein: CASSDGLYNEQYF; CDR3 DNA: TGTGCCAGCAGTGATGGACTCTACAATGAGCAGTACTTC
V gene: TRBV3-1; J gene: TRBJ2-2; D gene: TRBD2; clone size: once; CDR3 protein: CASSRVSGGAAGELFF; CDR3 DNA: TGTGCCAGCAGCCGAGTTAGCGGGGGGGCTGCCGGGGAGCTGTTTTTT
V gene: TRBV5-1; J gene: TRBJ1-2; D gene: .; clone size: .; CDR3 protein: CASGEGYGYTF; CDR3 DNA: TGCGCCAGCGGGGAGGGGTATGGCTACACCTTC
V gene: TRBV7-2; J gene: TRBJ2-7; D gene: .; clone size: once; CDR3 protein: CASSRDLRYEQYF; CDR3 DNA: TGTGCCAGCAGCCGCGACTTGCGATACGAGCAGTACTTC
V gene: TRBV20-1; J gene: TRBJ1-2; D gene: TRBD1; clone size: .; CDR3 protein: CSARVPPRQGVRYTF; CDR3 DNA: TGCAGTGCTAGAGTCCCTCCCCGTCAGGGGGTGCGCTACACCTTC
V gene: TRBV7-9; J gene: TRBJ2-4; D gene: TRBD2; clone size: .; CDR3 protein: CASSDTSGEKNIQYF; CDR3 DNA: TGTGCCAGCAGCGATACTAGCGGAGAAAAAAACATTCAGTACTTC
V gene: TRBV25-1; J gene: TRBJ1-1; D gene: .; clone size: .; CDR3 protein: CASRGAGEDTAFF; CDR3 DNA: TGTGCCAGCAGGGGAGCGGGGGAGGATACAGCTTTCTTT
V gene: TRBV15; J gene: TRBJ2-3; D gene: .; clone size: .; CDR3 protein: CATLSADTQYF; CDR3 DNA: TGTGCCACACTATCAGCAGATACGCAGTATTTT
V gene: TRBV10-3; J gene: TRBJ1-2; D gene: .; clone size: .; CDR3 protein: CAINTGIGGYTF; CDR3 DNA: TGTGCCATCAACACAGGGATAGGTGGCTACACCTTC
V gene: TRBV7-2; J gene: TRBJ2-7; D gene: .; clone size: .; CDR3 protein: CTSSASVSYEQYF; CDR3 DNA: TGTACCAGCAGTGCTAGCGTCTCCTACGAGCAGTACTTC
V gene: TRBV18; J gene: TRBJ2-3; D gene: TRBD1; clone size: .; CDR3 protein: CASSPLQGTDTQYF; CDR3 DNA: TGTGCCAGCTCACCGCTACAGGGGACAGATACGCAGTATTTT
V gene: TRBV13; J gene: TRBJ2-7; D gene: TRBD1; clone size: .; CDR3 protein: CASSSRGQSSYEQYF; CDR3 DNA: TGTGCCAGCAGCTCAAGGGGACAGAGCTCCTACGAGCAGTACTTC
V gene: TRBV11-3; J gene: TRBJ2-7; D gene: TRBD1; clone size: few; CDR3 protein: CASPRTGTYEQYF; CDR3 DNA: TGTGCCAGCCCCCGGACAGGTACTTACGAGCAGTACTTC
V gene: TRBV4-1; J gene: TRBJ2-2; D gene: .; clone size: .; CDR3 protein: CASSQSRTGNTGELFF; CDR3 DNA: TGCGCCAGCAGCCAATCCCGTACAGGAAACACCGGGGAGCTGTTTTTT